This is a list of T cell receptor beta chains from one sample in a study of blood T cell repertoires in COVID-19. Repertoires were generated with immunoSEQ multiplex PCR, while TCRdb's copy carries only in-frame clones and drops some. The sample has around 80,000 clones; 82% are singletons. Sequencing was done on a sample of peripheral blood. All receptors come from a human donor in a cohort sampled during active COVID-19. Each CDR3 is given with its conserved first and last residue. A D gene is named only where the DNA matches it firmly. A row's size may be missing; if present it is once, few, many or a size class.

J gene	CDR3 length	clone size	V gene	D gene	CDR3 DNA	CDR3 protein
TRBJ2-3	12	once	TRBV30	-	TGTGCCTTGGCCGCAAGCACAGATACGCAGTATTTT	CALAASTDTQYF
TRBJ1-6	16	-	TRBV10-2	TRBD1	TGCGCCAGCAGTGAGTCGCGCGGAGGGGACAGTTCACCCCTCCACTTT	CASSESRGGDSSPLHF
TRBJ2-2	15	-	TRBV7-3	-	TGTGCCAGCAGCTCCGGGACAACTTACACCGGGGAGCTGTTTTTT	CASSSGTTYTGELFF
TRBJ2-3	15	-	TRBV9	-	TGTGCCAGCAGCGTAGTTTCGGGGAGCACAGATACGCAGTATTTT	CASSVVSGSTDTQYF
TRBJ2-7	14	once	TRBV10-2	-	TGCGCCAGCAGTAGCCTACAGGGCTCCTACGAGCAGTACTTC	CASSSLQGSYEQYF
TRBJ2-1	19	few	TRBV6-1	TRBD2	TGTGCCAGCAGTGAAATCTGGACTAGCGGGGGGCTCTCTTACAATGAGCAGTTCTTC	CASSEIWTSGGLSYNEQFF
TRBJ2-3	13	-	TRBV2	TRBD1	TGTGCCGGTCTGGGACAGAACACAGATACGCAGTATTTT	CAGLGQNTDTQYF
TRBJ1-6	15	-	TRBV19	-	TGTGCCAGTAGTTGGGAGAGCTCCTATAATTCACCCCTCCACTTT	CASSWESSYNSPLHF
TRBJ1-4	13	-	TRBV7-4	TRBD1	TGTGCCACGTCGGACAGGGGGCTTGAAAAACTGTTTTTT	CATSDRGLEKLFF
TRBJ2-1	16	few	TRBV12-5	TRBD1	TGTGCTAGTGGTTCGCAACAGGGGGCTTGGAGAAATGAGCAGTTCTTC	CASGSQQGAWRNEQFF
TRBJ1-2	11	-	TRBV2	-	TGTGCCAGTCGGGAACTCGGAGGCTACACCTTC	CASRELGGYTF
TRBJ2-7	16	-	TRBV3-1/TRBV3-2	TRBD1	TGTGCCAGCAGCCAAGACGCGACAGGGGTCTCCTACGAGCAGTACTTC	CASSQDATGVSYEQYF
TRBJ1-6	14	-	TRBV2	-	TGTGCCAGCAGTTTTACAGGGCGCGAGTCACCCCTCCACTTT	CASSFTGRESPLHF
TRBJ2-7	12	-	TRBV30	-	TGTGCCTGGAAGCCGAGCTCCTACGAGCAGTACTTC	CAWKPSSYEQYF
TRBJ2-3	11	-	TRBV30	-	TGTGCCTGGATTCTAGAGGATACGCAGTATTTT	CAWILEDTQYF
TRBJ1-2	13	-	TRBV6-5	TRBD1	TGTGCCAGCCGTCGTGGACAGGGTGATGGCTACACCTTC	CASRRGQGDGYTF
TRBJ2-1	13	-	TRBV5-1	-	TGCGCCAGCAGCTCTGGAGGGGGGGACCGCATCGTCTTC	CASSSGGGDRIVF
TRBJ1-1	18	-	TRBV4-1	-	TGCGCCAGCAGCCAAGGTCTGGGCAGGGCCAACATGAACACTGAAGCTTTCTTT	CASSQGLGRANMNTEAFF
TRBJ2-3	16	-	TRBV6-2/TRBV6-3	TRBD2	TGTGCCAGCAGTTACCGGGCTAGCGGGGTCGCAGATACGCAGTATTTT	CASSYRASGVADTQYF
TRBJ1-3	17	-	TRBV11-2	-	TGTGCCAGCAGCTCGGCCGGTTGGGGAGACTCTGGAAACACCATATATTTT	CASSSAGWGDSGNTIYF
TRBJ2-1	14	-	TRBV13	-	TGTGCCAGCAGGAGATATTTCTCCTACAATGAGCAGTTCTTC	CASRRYFSYNEQFF
TRBJ2-1	14	-	TRBV5-1	TRBD2	TGCGCCAGCAGCCCTTGGACTAGCGGGGGGGCGTGGTTCTTC	CASSPWTSGGAWFF
TRBJ2-7	14	-	TRBV7-2	-	TGTGCCAGCAGTTCTCAGCAGGACTCCTACGAGCAGTACTTC	CASSSQQDSYEQYF
TRBJ2-7	12	-	TRBV30	-	TGTGCCCTCCATACGGAGCTCTACGAGCAGTACTTC	CALHTELYEQYF
TRBJ1-2	16	few	TRBV5-1	TRBD1	TGCGCCAGCAGCTTGGCCCCCGGGACAGGGTCCTATGGCTACACCTTC	CASSLAPGTGSYGYTF
TRBJ2-7	13	-	TRBV6-6	-	TGTGCCAGCACTTGGGCCAGCTCCTACGAGCAGTACTTC	CASTWASSYEQYF
TRBJ1-2	15	-	TRBV5-1	-	TGCGCCAGCAGCTTGGTCCCAGGGCCTAACTATGGCTACACCTTC	CASSLVPGPNYGYTF
TRBJ1-6	15	-	TRBV4-1	-	TGCGCCAGCAGCCAAGGGCGGACACTTAATTCACCCCTCCACTTT	CASSQGRTLNSPLHF
TRBJ1-2	14	-	TRBV9	-	TGTGCCAGCAGCGTAGGTCAACAGAACTATGGCTACACCTTC	CASSVGQQNYGYTF
TRBJ2-2	12	few	TRBV10-3	-	TGTGCCATCATGGGGGCCACCGGGGAGCTGTTTTTT	CAIMGATGELFF
TRBJ1-1	16	-	TRBV24-1	-	TGTGCCACCAGTGATTTCGACATACCGACGAACACTGAAGCTTTCTTT	CATSDFDIPTNTEAFF
TRBJ2-1	14	few	TRBV7-9	-	TGTGCCAGCAGCTTAAATCCAGAACTAGCCTCACAGTTCTTC	CASSLNPELASQFF
TRBJ1-6	15	-	TRBV30	TRBD1	TGTGCCTGGACACACGGGGACAGGGGGAATTCACCCCTCCACTTT	CAWTHGDRGNSPLHF
TRBJ2-3	15	-	TRBV19	TRBD2	TGTGCCAGTAGTATCACCAGCGGGGGCACAGATACGCAGTATTTT	CASSITSGGTDTQYF
TRBJ1-3	16	-	TRBV7-9	TRBD1	TGTGCCAGCAGCACGCCGGGACAGGGGTATGGAAACACCATATATTTT	CASSTPGQGYGNTIYF
TRBJ2-6	16	once	TRBV29-1	-	TGCAGCGCTTCGGGGGAAAGGGACTCTGGGGCCAACGTCCTGACTTTC	CSASGERDSGANVLTF
TRBJ2-1	18	-	TRBV7-3	TRBD2	TGTGCCAGCAGCTCGCTTCTAGCGGGGGCTCCCTCCTACAATGAGCAGTTCTTC	CASSSLLAGAPSYNEQFF
TRBJ2-1	14	-	TRBV24-1	TRBD2	TGTGCCACCAGTGGAGGCGGGGGGGCCAATGAGCAGTTCTTC	CATSGGGGANEQFF
TRBJ2-3	18	-	TRBV29-1	TRBD1	TGCAGCGTTGACCCTCTCTTAACAGGGGGCTCCAAGACAGATACGCAGTATTTT	CSVDPLLTGGSKTDTQYF
TRBJ2-6	15	once	TRBV7-3	TRBD1	TGTGCCAGCAGCCCTACAGGGGCCGGGGCCAACGTCCTGACTTTC	CASSPTGAGANVLTF
TRBJ1-5	17	-	TRBV2	-	TGTGCCAGCAGAAGGATCCGGGGGGTTGGTACCAATCAGCCCCAGCATTTT	CASRRIRGVGTNQPQHF
TRBJ1-1	13	-	TRBV11-3	-	TGTGCCAGCAGCTTACGGGAGACCACTGAAGCTTTCTTT	CASSLRETTEAFF
TRBJ2-3	16	-	TRBV30	-	TGTGCCCGGGAGACTCTAGGACAGGAGAGCACAGATACGCAGTATTTT	CARETLGQESTDTQYF
TRBJ2-3	12	-	TRBV6-4	-	TGTGCCAACCAGACTAGCACAGATACGCAGTATTTT	CANQTSTDTQYF
TRBJ2-2	16	few	TRBV5-6	-	TGTGCCAGCAGCTTGGGACAGGTGGTGCACACCGGGGAGCTGTTTTTT	CASSLGQVVHTGELFF
TRBJ2-5	15	-	TRBV18	TRBD2	TGTGCCAGCTCACAAGGCGGGGGGGCCCAAGAGACCCAGTACTTC	CASSQGGGAQETQYF
TRBJ2-5	16	-	TRBV3-1/TRBV3-2	-	TGTGCCAGCACCTCTTTCTCGCAAACGGGACAAGAGACCCAGTACTTC	CASTSFSQTGQETQYF